The following is a T cell receptor beta chain sequence with its context. Its antigen is currently unknown. The data belong to a study of cytomegalovirus exposure and HLA in healthy donors. Study-level points and caveats: On later analysis, the bulk of CMV-associated TCR beta chains appeared to be HLA-restricted. In a later analysis, a missense DCLRE1C variant was linked to TCR beta V- and J-gene trimming. Later on, an analysis showed TCR association rates differing by HLA locus, with DRB1 the most and HLA-C the fewest. Per published accounts, TCR beta sequences correctly predicted the HLA-A and HLA-B alleles of most subjects.

The primer mix had 60 Vbeta and 13 Jbeta primers. Sequencing was performed with immunoSEQ multiplex PCR; in TCRdb, only in-frame clones are kept and a portion is missing. The data contain about 120,000 clones, around 80% of them singletons. The germline gives CDR1 MNHNS, CDR2 SASEGT. The CDR3 covers 14 residues. The germline V and J ends were trimmed by 6 bases and 3 bases, with 12 bases remaining between them. The rearrangement links TRBV6-1 to TRBJ2-1; D perhaps matches TRBD2 (6 bases). Sequenced material: PBMCs. This clonotype was obtained from a man aged 30 to 45 in good health and CMV-seronegative. In DNA form, the CDR3 reads TGTGCCAGCAGAGAGAGCGGGTTCTACAATGAGCAGTTCTTC. Translation gives CASRESGFYNEQFF.